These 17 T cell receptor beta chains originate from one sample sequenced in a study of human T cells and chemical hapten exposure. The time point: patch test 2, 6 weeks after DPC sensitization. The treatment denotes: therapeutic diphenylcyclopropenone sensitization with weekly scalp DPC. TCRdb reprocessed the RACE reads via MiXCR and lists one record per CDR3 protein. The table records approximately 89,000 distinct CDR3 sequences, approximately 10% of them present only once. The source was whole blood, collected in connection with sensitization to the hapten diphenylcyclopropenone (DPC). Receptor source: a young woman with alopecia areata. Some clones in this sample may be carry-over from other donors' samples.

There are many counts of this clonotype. DNA of the CDR3: TGTGCCAGCAGACAATCGACGGGCCAGGGAGACCAGCCCCAGCATTTT. Translated, it gives CASRQSTGQGDQPQHF. The genes are TRBV6-1 and TRBJ1-5, with D perhaps matching TRBD1 (5 bases). Trimming removed 6 bases at V and 7 bases at J, with 22 bases between. This CDR3 has 16 amino acids. From germline, CDR1 is MNHNS and CDR2 SASEGT.

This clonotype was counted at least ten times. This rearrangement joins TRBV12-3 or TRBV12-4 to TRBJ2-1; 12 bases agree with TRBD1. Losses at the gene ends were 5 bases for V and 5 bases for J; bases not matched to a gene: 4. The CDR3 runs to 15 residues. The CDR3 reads CASSGGQGANNEQFF. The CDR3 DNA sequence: TGTGCCAGCAGTGGGGGACAGGGGGCTAACAATGAGCAGTTCTTC.

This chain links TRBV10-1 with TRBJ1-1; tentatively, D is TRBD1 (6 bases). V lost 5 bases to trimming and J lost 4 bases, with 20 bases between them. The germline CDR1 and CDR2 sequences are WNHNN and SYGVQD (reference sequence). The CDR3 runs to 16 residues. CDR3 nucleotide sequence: TGCGCCAGCAGTACCGGACAGAACCCTTTGGGCACTGAAGCTTTCTTT. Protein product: CASSTGQNPLGTEAFF.

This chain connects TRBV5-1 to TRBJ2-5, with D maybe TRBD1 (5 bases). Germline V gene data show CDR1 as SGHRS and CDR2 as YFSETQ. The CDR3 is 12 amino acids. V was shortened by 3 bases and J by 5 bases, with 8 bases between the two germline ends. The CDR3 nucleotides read TGCGCCAGCAGCTCGGACATCGAGACCCAGTACTTC. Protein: CASSSDIETQYF.

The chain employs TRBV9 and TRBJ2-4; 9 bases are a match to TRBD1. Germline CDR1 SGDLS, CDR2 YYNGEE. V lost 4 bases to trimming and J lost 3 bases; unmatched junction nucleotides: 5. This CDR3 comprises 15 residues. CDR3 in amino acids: CASSKLGQGKNIQYF. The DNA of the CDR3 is TGTGCCAGCAGCAAATTGGGACAGGGCAAAAACATTCAGTACTTC.

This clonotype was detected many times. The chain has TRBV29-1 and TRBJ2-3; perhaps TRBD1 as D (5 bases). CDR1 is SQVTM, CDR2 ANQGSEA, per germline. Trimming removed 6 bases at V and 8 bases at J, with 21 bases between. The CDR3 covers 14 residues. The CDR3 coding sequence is TGCAGCGTGACGCCCCTTCACCTTCAGGGTACGCAGTATTTT. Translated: CSVTPLHLQGTQYF.

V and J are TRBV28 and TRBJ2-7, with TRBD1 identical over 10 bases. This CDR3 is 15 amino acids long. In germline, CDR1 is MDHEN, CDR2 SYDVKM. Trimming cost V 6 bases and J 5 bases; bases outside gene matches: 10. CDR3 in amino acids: CASRAGQGVIHEQYF. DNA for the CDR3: TGTGCCAGCAGAGCTGGACAGGGGGTTATCCACGAGCAGTACTTC.

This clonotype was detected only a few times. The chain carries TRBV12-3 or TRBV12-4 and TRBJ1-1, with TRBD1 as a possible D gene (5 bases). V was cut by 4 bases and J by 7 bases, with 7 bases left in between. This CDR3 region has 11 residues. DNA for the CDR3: TGTGCCAGCAGTTCGCAGGGTGAAGCTTTCTTT. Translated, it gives CASSSQGEAFF.

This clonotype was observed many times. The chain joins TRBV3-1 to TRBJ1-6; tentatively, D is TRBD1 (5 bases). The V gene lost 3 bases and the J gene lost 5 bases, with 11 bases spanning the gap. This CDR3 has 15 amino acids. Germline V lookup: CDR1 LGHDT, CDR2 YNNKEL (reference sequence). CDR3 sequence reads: CASSHTGAHNSPLHF. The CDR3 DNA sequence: TGTGCCAGCAGCCATACCGGGGCTCATAATTCACCCCTCCACTTT. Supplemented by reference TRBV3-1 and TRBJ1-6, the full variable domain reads DTAVSQTPKYLVTQMGNDKSIKCEQNLGHDTMYWYKQDSKKFLKIMFSYNNKELIINETVPNRFSPKSPDKAHLNLHINSLELGDSAVYFCASSHTGAHNSPLHFGNGTRLTVT.

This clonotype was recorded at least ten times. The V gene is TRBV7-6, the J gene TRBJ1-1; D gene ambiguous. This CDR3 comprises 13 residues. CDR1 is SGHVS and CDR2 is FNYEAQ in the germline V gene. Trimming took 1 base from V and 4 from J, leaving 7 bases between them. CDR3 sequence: CASSLDGGTEAFF. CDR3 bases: TGTGCCAGCAGCTTAGATGGTGGCACTGAAGCTTTCTTT.

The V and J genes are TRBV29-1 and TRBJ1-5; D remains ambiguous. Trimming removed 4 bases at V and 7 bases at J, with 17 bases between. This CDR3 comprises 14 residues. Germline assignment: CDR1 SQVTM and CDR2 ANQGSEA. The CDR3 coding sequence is TGCAGCGTTGTACCCCGGATTAATTGGCAGCCCCAGCATTTT. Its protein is CSVVPRINWQPQHF.

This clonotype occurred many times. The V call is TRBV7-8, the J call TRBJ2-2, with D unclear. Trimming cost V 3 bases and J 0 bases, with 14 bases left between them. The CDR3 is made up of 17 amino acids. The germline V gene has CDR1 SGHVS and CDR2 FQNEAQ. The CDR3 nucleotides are TGTGCCAGCAGCTTCGATGTGTGGCTGACGAACACCGGGGAGCTGTTTTTT. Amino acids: CASSFDVWLTNTGELFF.

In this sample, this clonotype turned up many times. CDR3 amino acids: CASSQEGGLAFYNEQFF. The DNA of the CDR3 is TGCGCCAGCAGCCAAGAAGGGGGTCTAGCTTTTTACAATGAGCAGTTCTTC. The chain joins TRBV4-1 to TRBJ2-1, with D tentatively TRBD1 (6 bases). The V end was cut by 0 bases, the J end by 4 bases, with 16 bases between. This CDR3 comprises 17 residues. Germline lookup yields CDR1 MGHRA and CDR2 YSYEKL.

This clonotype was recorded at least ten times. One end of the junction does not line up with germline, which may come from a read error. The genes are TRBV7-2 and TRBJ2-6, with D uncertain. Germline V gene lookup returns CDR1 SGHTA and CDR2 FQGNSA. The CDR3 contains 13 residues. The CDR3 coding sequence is TGTGCCAGCAGCCGACCTGGAGCCAACGTCCTGACTTTC. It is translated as CASSRPGANVLTF.

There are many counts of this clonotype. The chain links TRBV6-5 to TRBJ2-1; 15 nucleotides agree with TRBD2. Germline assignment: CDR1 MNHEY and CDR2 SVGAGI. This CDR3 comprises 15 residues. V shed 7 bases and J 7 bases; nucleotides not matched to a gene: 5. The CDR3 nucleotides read TGTGCCAGCACTCCGGGACTAGCGGGAGGTAATGAGCAGTTCTTC. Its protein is CASTPGLAGGNEQFF.

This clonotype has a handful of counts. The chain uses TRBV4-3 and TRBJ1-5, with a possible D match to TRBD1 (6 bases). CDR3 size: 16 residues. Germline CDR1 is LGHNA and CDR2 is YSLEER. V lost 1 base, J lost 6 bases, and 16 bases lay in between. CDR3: CASSQARNRVFQPQHF. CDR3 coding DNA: TGCGCCAGCAGCCAAGCCCGTAACAGGGTCTTTCAGCCCCAGCATTTT.

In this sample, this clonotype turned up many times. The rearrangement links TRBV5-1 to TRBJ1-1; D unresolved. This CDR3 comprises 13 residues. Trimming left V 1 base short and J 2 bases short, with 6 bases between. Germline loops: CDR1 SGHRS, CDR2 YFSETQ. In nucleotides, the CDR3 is TGCGCCAGCAGCTTGAGGGTTAACACTGAAGCTTTCTTT. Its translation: CASSLRVNTEAFF.